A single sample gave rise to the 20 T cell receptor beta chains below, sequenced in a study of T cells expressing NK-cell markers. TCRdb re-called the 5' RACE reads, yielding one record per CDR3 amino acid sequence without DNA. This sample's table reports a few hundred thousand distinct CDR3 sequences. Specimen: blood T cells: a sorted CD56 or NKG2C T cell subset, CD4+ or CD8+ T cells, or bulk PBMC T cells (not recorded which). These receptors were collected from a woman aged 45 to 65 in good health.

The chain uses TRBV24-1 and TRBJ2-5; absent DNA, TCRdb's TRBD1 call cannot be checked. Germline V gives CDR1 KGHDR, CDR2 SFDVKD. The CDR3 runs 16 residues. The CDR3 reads CATSDSRTASVETQYF.

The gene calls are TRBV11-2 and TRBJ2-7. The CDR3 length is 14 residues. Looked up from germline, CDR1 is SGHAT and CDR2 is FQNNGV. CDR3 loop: CASSSYSATYEQYF.

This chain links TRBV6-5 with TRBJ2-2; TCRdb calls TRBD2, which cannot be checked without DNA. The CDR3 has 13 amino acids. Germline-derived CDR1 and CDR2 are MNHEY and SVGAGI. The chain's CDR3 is CASSPASVGELFF.

Here the CDR3 reads CATSRMGGGRLAQFF. V and J are TRBV15 and TRBJ2-1; TCRdb gives TRBD1 as the D gene, but with no DNA this cannot be confirmed. The CDR3 consists of 15 residues. Germline V gene lookup returns CDR1 LNHNV and CDR2 YYDKDF (reference sequence).

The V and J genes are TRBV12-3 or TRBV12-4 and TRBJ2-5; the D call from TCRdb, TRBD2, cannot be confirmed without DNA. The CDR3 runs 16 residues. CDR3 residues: CASSLWASGSSETQYF.

This CDR3 reads CASGDRGPFEQYF. The gene calls are TRBV6-5 and TRBJ2-7; TCRdb's D call of TRBD1 is untestable without DNA. The CDR3 spans 13 residues. Germline V lookup: CDR1 MNHEY, CDR2 SVGAGI.

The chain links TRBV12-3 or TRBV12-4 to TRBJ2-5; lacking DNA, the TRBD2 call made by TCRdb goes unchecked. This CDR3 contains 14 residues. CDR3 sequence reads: CASTPGGGVETQYF.

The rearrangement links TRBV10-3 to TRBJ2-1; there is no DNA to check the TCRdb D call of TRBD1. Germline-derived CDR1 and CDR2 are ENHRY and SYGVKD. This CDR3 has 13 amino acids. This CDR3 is CAISGGRDNEQFF.

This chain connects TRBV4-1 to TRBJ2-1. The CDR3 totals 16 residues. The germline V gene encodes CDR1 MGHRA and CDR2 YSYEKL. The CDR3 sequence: CASSRSDWEVYNEQFF.

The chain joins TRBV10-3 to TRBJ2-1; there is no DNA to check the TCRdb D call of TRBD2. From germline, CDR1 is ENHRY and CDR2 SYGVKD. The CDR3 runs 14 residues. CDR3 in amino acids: CAISQGSLNNEQFF.

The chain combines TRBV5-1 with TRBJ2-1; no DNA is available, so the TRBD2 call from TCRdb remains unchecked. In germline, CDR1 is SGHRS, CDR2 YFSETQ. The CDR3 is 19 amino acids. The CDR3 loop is CASSPGPPEAGASYNEQFF.

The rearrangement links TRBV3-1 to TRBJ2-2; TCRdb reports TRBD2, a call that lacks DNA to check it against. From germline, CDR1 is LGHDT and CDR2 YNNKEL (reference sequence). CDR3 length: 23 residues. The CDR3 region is CASSPLGATPGGPSPSRRRELFF.

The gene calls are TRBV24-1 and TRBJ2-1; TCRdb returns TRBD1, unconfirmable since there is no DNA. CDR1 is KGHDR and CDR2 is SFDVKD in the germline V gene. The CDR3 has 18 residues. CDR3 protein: CATRSSLNTGTALIEQFF.

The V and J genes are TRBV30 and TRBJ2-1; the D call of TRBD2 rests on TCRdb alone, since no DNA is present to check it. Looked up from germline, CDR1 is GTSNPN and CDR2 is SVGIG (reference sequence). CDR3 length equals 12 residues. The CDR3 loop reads CARAGGPNEQFF.

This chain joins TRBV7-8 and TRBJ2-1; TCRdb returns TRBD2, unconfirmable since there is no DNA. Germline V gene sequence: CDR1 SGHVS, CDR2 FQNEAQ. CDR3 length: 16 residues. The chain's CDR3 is CASSLVVGLGDHEQFF.

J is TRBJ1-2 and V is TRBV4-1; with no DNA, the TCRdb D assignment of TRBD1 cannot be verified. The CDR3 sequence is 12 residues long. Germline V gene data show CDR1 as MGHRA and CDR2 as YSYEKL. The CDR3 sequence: CASSQGTRGYTF.

The CDR3 spells CSVVKGPLYTDTQYF. This chain connects TRBV29-1 to TRBJ2-3; the D call from TCRdb, TRBD1, cannot be confirmed without DNA. The germline CDR1 and CDR2 sequences are SQVTM and ANQGSEA. This CDR3 spans 15 amino acids.

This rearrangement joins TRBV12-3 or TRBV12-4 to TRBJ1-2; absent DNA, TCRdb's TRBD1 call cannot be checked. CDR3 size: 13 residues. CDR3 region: CASSARAIRGYTF.

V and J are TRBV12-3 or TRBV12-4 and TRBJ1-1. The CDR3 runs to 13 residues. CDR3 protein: CASSLLTGTEAFF.

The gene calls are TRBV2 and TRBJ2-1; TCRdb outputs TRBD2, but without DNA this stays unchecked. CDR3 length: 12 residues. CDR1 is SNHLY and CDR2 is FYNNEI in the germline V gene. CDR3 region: CASGGLRNEQFF.